The T cell receptor (beta chain) under discussion was sequenced for a study of T-cell reconstitution after alpha-beta-depleted transplantation in children. The authors prepared the TCRbeta library with unique molecular identifiers. TCRdb re-analysed the PCR reads in MiXCR, keeping a single row per CDR3 protein. This sample has almost 500,000 distinct CDR3 sequences, with around 12% found just once. This sequence was found in a human donor who donated a stem cell graft to a child with combined immunodeficiency. The sample was PBMCs from the stem cell graft donor, taken from the stem cell graft.

The CDR3 bases are TGTGCCAGCAGCCCCTCGGTGGTCGATGAGCAGTTCTTC. Translation: CASSPSVVDEQFF. This rearrangement joins TRBV7-2 to TRBJ2-1; D not certain. Trimming left V 5 bases short and J 8 bases short, with 13 bases between. This CDR3 region has 13 residues. Germline CDR1 is SGHTA and CDR2 is FQGNSA. The entire variable domain, with the rest obtained from reference TRBV7-2 and TRBJ2-1, is as follows: GAGVSQSPSNKVTEKGKDVELRCDPISGHTALYWYRQSLGQGLEFLIYFQGNSAPDKSGLPSDRFSAERTGGSVSTLTIQRTQQEDSAVYLCASSPSVVDEQFFGPGTRLTVL.